This TCR beta chain derives from a study of shared clonotypes between healthy human individuals (dated by TCRdb to 2018 to 2020). Notes on the research overall: A couple of women and three men aged 18 to 49 years were included in the cohort. Each donor's leukapheresis produced roughly between about 0.85 and 10 billion PBMCs. Different laboratories and diverse techniques were used to prepare libraries and sequence TCR repertoires, to increase sequencing depth and limit assay-specific biases. The study deeply sequenced blood TCR repertoires of five healthy adults to estimate repertoire size and the extent of clonotype sharing between individuals. Per donor, three plates each were used for CD4 naive and CD4 memory, two for CD8 naive, and one for CD8 memory. What the authors observed across the whole study: Higher generation probabilities were observed for clonotypes shared by all four sorted-subset donors than for non-shared clonotypes. The small number of donors limited the genetic and exposure-history diversity represented. Based on pairwise subsampling, the degree of clonotype sharing among donors was expected to be affected by sequencing depth. Incomplete sequencing was indicated by rarefaction of sorted-subset datasets, despite the large sequencing depth. Across four donors, approximately 5% of naive CD4, approximately 3.6% of naive CD8, 2.3% of memory CD4, and approximately 0.42% of memory CD8 clonotypes were shared. Naive subsets generally had larger estimated clonotype richness than memory subsets. Sampling was restricted to blood, and TCR repertoires in tissue are likely to differ from TCR repertoires in blood.

CD8 naive samples were CD45RO-negative cells positively selected for CCR7, giving a CD45RA+CCR7+ population that excluded TemRA cells. The donors were healthy, HIV-negative adults who had no recently reported acute infections or vaccinations. All donors were Caucasian adults living in Nashville, Tennessee, USA. Blood was collected by leukapheresis, and PBMCs were isolated by Ficoll-Histopaque density gradient centrifugation and then cryopreserved in liquid nitrogen vapor phase. Analytical flow cytometry was used to check the purity and quantity of each magnetically sorted T cell population. Genomic DNA was isolated from every sorted fraction and measured by UV absorbance on a Nanodrop 2000c. The germline V gene yields SGDLS for CDR1 and YYNGEE for CDR2. The CDR3 runs 14 residues from the cysteine to the phenylalanine. Just the 42-base CDR3 DNA is kept, in frame starting at base 1. The junction shows trimming of 2 bases on V and 4 bases on J, and the gene matches do not reach 2 bases of it.

A note on this clone: Its antigen remains undetermined. Per-nucleotide qualities are absent, and no much larger clonotype sits a single base away. Other DNA sequences from this sample encode an identical CDR3 as well.

Using the deep immunoSEQ assay, TCR CDR3 regions were amplified from genomic DNA by multiplex PCR. For each cell subset, the extracted genomic DNA was distributed evenly across all wells of several immunoSEQ 96-well plates, and each plate served as one replicate. For sorted subsets, each replicate PCR was loaded with around 200 ng genomic DNA, equivalent to 30,000 or so T cell genomes. Purified libraries were quantified with a Qubit 3.0 fluorometer, sized on a Bioanalyzer 2100, and re-quantified with the KAPA Library Quantification kit. Every immunoSEQ 96-well plate was sequenced on a separate single-read 150-cycle Illumina NextSeq 550 flow cell. Regarding the original processing steps: Because the immunoSEQ output included only junctional sequences and no quality scores, the filtering could not be the same as the filtering used for full-length reads. Sequences were annotated with PyIR, a Python wrapper for IgBLAST v1.9, using IMGT germline references to assign V/J genes and CDR3. Reads were filtered out if the reads had weak V/J assignments (E-value above 1e-6), no CDR3, stop codons, out-of-frame junctions, or ambiguous translated residues. V3J clonotypes were defined as sequences sharing an identical inferred V gene, J gene, and CDR3 amino acid sequence. Percentage overlap between repertoires was computed as shared unique clonotypes divided by the size of the smaller repertoire. Three approaches were used to assess repertoire richness: RTK rarefaction, the Chao1 estimator, and Recon v2.1 estimates of unobserved clonotypes. Generation probabilities for all TCRbeta clonotypes obtained by the gDNA method from a handful of donors were computed using OLGA. This immuneACCESS table, as held by TCRdb, lists in-frame sequences with V and J called but not all clones. Of the missing ones, under half trace to an unresolved V gene in checked studies; the others have no known cause. For V, J and clone size, that table is used; D and trimming come from the DNA. Across this sample there are some 2,100,000 clones, with roughly 91% seen only once. The top ten hold more than 1.5% of the sample.

Sequenced: naive CD8+ T cells from PBMCs. Interpreted using the paper, the cell subset or site label stands for: CD45RA+CCR7+. The chain is assembled from TRBV9 and TRBJ1-5, with 8 central nucleotides matching TRBD1. This receptor was identified in a man aged 18 to 29 in good health. Some clones in this sample may be carry-over from other donors' samples. CDR3 loop: CASSVTGGNQPQHF. The base sequence is TGTGCCAGCAGCGTTACAGGGGGGAATCAGCCCCAGCATTTT.